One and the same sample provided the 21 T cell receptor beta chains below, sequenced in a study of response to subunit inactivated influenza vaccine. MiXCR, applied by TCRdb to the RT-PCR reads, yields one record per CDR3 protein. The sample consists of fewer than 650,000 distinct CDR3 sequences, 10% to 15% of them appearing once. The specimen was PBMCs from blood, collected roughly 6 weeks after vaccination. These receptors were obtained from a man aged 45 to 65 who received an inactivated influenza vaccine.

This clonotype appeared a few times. CDR3 loop: CASSLASGEETQYF. The CDR3 bases are TGTGCCAGCAGCTTAGCGTCAGGAGAAGAGACCCAGTACTTC. This chain connects TRBV7-2 to TRBJ2-5; no clear D gene. The V end lost 0 bases, the J end lost 3 bases, and 8 bases lay between the germline ends. The CDR3 consists of 14 residues. Germline V lookup: CDR1 SGHTA, CDR2 FQGNSA.

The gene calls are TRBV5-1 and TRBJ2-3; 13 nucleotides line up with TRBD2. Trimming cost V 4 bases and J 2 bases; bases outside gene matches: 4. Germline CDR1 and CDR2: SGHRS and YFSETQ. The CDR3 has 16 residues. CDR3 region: CASSAGLAGTTDTQYF. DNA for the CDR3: TGCGCCAGCAGCGCGGGACTAGCGGGGACCACAGATACGCAGTATTTT. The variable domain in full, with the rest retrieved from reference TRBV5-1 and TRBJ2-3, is KAGVTQTPRYLIKTRGQQVTLSCSPISGHRSVSWYQQTPGQGLQFLFEYFSETQRNKGNFPGRFSGRQFSNSRSEMNVSTLELGDSALYLCASSAGLAGTTDTQYFGPGTRLTVL.

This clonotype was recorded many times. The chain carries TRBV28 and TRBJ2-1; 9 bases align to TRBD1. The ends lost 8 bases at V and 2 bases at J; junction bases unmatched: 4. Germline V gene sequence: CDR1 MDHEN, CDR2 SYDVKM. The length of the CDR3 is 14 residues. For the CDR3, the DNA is TGTGCCAGCGGACAGGGGAGCACCTACAATGAGCAGTTCTTC. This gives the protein CASGQGSTYNEQFF.

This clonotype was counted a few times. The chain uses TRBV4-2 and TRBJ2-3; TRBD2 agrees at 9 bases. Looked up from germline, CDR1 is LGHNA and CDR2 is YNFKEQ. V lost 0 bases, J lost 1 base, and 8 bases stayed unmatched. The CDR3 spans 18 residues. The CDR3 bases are TGTGCCAGCAGCCAAGATTCTCAGCGGGGGGACCGCACAGATACGCAGTATTTT. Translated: CASSQDSQRGDRTDTQYF.

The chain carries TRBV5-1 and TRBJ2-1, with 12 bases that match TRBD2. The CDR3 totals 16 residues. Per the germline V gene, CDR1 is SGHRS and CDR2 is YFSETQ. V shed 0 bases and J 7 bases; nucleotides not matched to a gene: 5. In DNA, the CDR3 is TGCGCCAGCAGCTTGGAGACTAGCGGGAGAAATAATGAGCAGTTCTTC. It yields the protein CASSLETSGRNNEQFF. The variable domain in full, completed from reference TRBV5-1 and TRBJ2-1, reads KAGVTQTPRYLIKTRGQQVTLSCSPISGHRSVSWYQQTPGQGLQFLFEYFSETQRNKGNFPGRFSGRQFSNSRSEMNVSTLELGDSALYLCASSLETSGRNNEQFFGPGTRLTVL.

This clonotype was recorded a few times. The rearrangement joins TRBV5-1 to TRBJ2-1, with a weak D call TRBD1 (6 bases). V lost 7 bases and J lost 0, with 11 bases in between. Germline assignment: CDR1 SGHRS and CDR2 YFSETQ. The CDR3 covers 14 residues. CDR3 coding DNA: TGCGCCAGCGCGGCGGACAGCTCCTACAATGAGCAGTTCTTC. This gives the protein CASAADSSYNEQFF. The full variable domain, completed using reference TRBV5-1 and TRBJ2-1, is KAGVTQTPRYLIKTRGQQVTLSCSPISGHRSVSWYQQTPGQGLQFLFEYFSETQRNKGNFPGRFSGRQFSNSRSEMNVSTLELGDSALYLCASAADSSYNEQFFGPGTRLTVL.

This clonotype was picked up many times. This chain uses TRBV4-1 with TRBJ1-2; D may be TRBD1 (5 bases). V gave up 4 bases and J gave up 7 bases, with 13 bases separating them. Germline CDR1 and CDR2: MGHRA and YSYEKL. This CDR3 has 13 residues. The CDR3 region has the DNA TGCGCCAGCAGCCGTCCAGGGCCAGGTGGCTACACCTTC. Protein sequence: CASSRPGPGGYTF.

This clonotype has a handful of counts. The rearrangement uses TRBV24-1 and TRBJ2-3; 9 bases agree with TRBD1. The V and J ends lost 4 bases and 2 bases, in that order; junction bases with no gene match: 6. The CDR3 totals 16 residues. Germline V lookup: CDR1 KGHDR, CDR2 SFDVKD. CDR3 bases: TGTGCCACCAGTGAGGGGGACAGGGCCATCACAGATACGCAGTATTTT. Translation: CATSEGDRAITDTQYF.

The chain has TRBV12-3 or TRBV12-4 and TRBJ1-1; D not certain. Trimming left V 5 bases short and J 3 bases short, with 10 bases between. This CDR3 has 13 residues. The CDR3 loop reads CASSPTEYTEAFF. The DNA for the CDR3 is TGTGCCAGCAGTCCTACAGAATACACTGAAGCTTTCTTT.

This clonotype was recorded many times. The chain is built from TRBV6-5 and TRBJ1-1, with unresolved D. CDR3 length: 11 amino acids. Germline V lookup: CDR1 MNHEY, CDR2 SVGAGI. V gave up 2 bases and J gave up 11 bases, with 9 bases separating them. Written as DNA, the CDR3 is TGTGCCAGCAGTTACCAGACGAGGGCTTTCTTT. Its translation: CASSYQTRAFF.

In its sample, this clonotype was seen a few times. The CDR3 DNA is TGTGCCAGCAGCTTAGGACGAACGATAGGTTCCTACGAGCAGTACTTC. It encodes CASSLGRTIGSYEQYF. V usage is TRBV7-2 and J usage is TRBJ2-7; D gene ambiguous. The length of the CDR3 is 16 residues. Germline CDR1 is SGHTA and CDR2 is FQGNSA. With 1 base removed from V and 1 base from J, the gap between germline ends came to 14 bases.

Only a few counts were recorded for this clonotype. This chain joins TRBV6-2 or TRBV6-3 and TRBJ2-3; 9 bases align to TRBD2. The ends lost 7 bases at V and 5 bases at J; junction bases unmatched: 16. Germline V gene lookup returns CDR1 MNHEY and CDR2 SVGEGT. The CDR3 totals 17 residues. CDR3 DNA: TGTGCCAGCACCCAAGCCTTGGCGGGGGGGCCCAGAGATACGCAGTATTTT. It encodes CASTQALAGGPRDTQYF.

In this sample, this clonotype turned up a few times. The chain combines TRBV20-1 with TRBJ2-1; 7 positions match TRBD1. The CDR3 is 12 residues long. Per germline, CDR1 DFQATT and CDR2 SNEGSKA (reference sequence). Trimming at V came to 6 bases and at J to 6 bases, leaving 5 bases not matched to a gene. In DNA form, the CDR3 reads TGCAGTGCGTACGGGACAGTCAATGAGCAGTTCTTC. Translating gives CSAYGTVNEQFF.

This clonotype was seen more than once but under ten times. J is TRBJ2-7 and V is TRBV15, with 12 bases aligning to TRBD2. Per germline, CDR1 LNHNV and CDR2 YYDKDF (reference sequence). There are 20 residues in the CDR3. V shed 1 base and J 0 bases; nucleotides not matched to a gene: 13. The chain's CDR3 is CATSRARWTSGTGGSYEQYF. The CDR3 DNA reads TGTGCCACCAGCAGAGCTCGGTGGACTAGCGGGACTGGGGGCTCCTACGAGCAGTACTTC. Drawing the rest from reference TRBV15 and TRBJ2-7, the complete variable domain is DAMVIQNPRYQVTQFGKPVTLSCSQTLNHNVMYWYQQKSSQAPKLLFHYYDKDFNNEADTPDNFQSRRPNTSFCFLDIRSPGLGDTAMYLCATSRARWTSGTGGSYEQYFGPGTRLTVT.

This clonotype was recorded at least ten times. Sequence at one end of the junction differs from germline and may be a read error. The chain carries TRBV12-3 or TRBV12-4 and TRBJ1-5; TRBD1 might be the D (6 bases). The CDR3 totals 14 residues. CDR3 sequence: CASSLGQANQPQHF. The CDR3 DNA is TGCGCCAGCAGCTTGGGACAAGCTAATCAGCCCCAGCATTTT.

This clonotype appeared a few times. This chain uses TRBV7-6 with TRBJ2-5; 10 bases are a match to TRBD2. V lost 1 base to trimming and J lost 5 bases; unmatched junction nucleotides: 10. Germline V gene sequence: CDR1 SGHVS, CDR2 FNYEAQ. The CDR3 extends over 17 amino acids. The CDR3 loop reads CASSLEASGGWRETQYF. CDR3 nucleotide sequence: TGTGCCAGCAGCTTAGAGGCTAGCGGGGGCTGGAGGGAGACCCAGTACTTC.

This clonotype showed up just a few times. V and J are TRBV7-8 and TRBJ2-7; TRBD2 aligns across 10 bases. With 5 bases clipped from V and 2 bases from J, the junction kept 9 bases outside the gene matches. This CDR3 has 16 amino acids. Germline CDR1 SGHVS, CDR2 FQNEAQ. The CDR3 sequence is CASSPEDGLAAYEQYF. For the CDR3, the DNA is TGTGCCAGCAGCCCGGAAGACGGACTAGCGGCCTACGAGCAGTACTTC. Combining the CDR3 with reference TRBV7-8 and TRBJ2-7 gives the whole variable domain GAGVSQSPRYKVAKRGQDVALRCDPISGHVSLFWYQQALGQGPEFLTYFQNEAQLDKSGLPSDRFFAERPEGSVSTLKIQRTQQEDSAVYLCASSPEDGLAAYEQYFGPGTRLTVT.

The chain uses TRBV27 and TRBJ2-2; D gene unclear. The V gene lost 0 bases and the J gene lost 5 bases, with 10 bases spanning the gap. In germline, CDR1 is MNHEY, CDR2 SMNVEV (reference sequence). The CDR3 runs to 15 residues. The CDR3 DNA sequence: TGTGCCAGCAGTTTATCTGGGCTTCAGACCGGGGAGCTGTTTTTT. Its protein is CASSLSGLQTGELFF.

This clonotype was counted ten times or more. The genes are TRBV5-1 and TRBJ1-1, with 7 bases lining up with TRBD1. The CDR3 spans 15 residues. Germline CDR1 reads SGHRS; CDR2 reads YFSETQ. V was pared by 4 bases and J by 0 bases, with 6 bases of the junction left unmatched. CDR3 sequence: CASSTRTGVNTEAFF. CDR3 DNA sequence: TGCGCCAGCAGCACCCGAACAGGGGTGAACACTGAAGCTTTCTTT.

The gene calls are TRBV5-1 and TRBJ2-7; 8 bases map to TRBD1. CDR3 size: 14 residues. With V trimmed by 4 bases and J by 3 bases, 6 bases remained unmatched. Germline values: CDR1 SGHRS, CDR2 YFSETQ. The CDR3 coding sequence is TGCGCCAGCAGCGGGACGGGACAGGACTACGAGCAGTACTTC. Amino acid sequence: CASSGTGQDYEQYF.

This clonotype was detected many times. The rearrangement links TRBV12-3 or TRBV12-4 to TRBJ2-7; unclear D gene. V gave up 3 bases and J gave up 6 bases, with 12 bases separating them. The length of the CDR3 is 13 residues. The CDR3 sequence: CASSFSGFIEQYF. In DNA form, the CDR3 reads TGTGCCAGCAGTTTTTCAGGATTTATCGAGCAGTACTTC.